Below are 22 T cell receptor beta chains sequenced from a single sample in a study of blood T cells in healthy people across ages. Together with a sample-barcoded 5' primer, a J-beta primer mix was included in a second PCR lasting about 6 to 12 cycles. In TCRdb, the 5' RACE reads were re-called with MiXCR into one record per CDR3 protein. This table has some 1.6 million distinct CDR3 sequences, about 35% appearing once. The sequencing input was blood. The receptor source for this set is a woman aged 25 to 39 in good health.

This clonotype was detected only a few times. The gene calls are TRBV5-6 and TRBJ1-1, with 7 bases identical to TRBD1. This CDR3 comprises 14 residues. Germline values: CDR1 SGHDT, CDR2 YYEEEE. V gave up 2 bases and J gave up 1 base; unmatched junction bases: 2. The CDR3 bases are TGTGCCAGCAGCTTCGGGACAGAGAACACTGAAGCTTTCTTT. Translated, it gives CASSFGTENTEAFF.

This chain connects TRBV5-4 to TRBJ1-2; 7 bases fit TRBD1. The germline gives CDR1 SGHNT, CDR2 YYREEE (reference sequence). V lost 3 bases, J lost 5 bases, and 4 bases stayed unmatched. The CDR3 sequence is 13 residues long. CDR3 in DNA: TGTGCCAGCAGCTCAAACAGGGGATATGGCTACACCTTC. It encodes CASSSNRGYGYTF.

V is TRBV12-3 or TRBV12-4 and J is TRBJ2-7, with D hard to call. The CDR3 totals 12 residues. Trimming stripped 6 bases from V and 7 bases from J, with 13 bases between. CDR3 nucleotides: TGTGCCAGCAGCTCCCACGGTCTGGAGCAGTACTTC. This sequence encodes CASSSHGLEQYF.

J is TRBJ2-1 and V is TRBV9; 13 nucleotides agree with TRBD2. The V segment lost 3 bases and the J segment 6 bases; nucleotides outside the gene matches: 3. Germline CDR1 is SGDLS and CDR2 is YYNGEE. CDR3 size: 15 residues. DNA for the CDR3: TGTGCCAGCAGCGCCAGACTAGCGGGGGGCAATGAGCAGTTCTTC. Translating it yields CASSARLAGGNEQFF.

This clonotype was observed a handful of times. This chain connects TRBV9 to TRBJ2-5, with 8 bases aligning to TRBD2. V shed 0 bases, J shed 6 bases, and the junction held 10 bases outside the gene matches. CDR1 is SGDLS and CDR2 is YYNGEE in the germline V gene. This CDR3 is built from 16 residues. CDR3 in amino acids: CASSVGGGGGGKTQYF. CDR3 DNA: TGTGCCAGCAGCGTAGGGGGAGGCGGCGGGGGGAAGACCCAGTACTTC.

The chain recombines TRBV20-1 with TRBJ1-4, with a weak D call TRBD1 (6 bases). Germline V gives CDR1 DFQATT, CDR2 SNEGSKA (reference sequence). The ends were cut back, 1 base at V and 3 bases at J, with 18 bases in the middle. The CDR3 length is 17 residues. The CDR3 reads CSARGPGLGASNEKLFF. DNA for the CDR3: TGCAGTGCTAGAGGACCGGGACTGGGGGCATCTAATGAAAAACTGTTTTTT.

This sequence joins TRBV6-2 or TRBV6-3 and TRBJ2-7; the match to TRBD1 covers 8 bases. V trimming: 0 bases; J trimming: 2 bases; junction bases outside the gene matches: 6. The CDR3 has 16 amino acids. Germline CDR1 reads MNHEY; CDR2 reads SVGEGT. The CDR3 is CASSYSSTGAAYEQYF. The CDR3 DNA reads as TGTGCCAGCAGTTACTCCTCGACAGGGGCCGCCTACGAGCAGTACTTC.

The table lists this clonotype with many counts. J is TRBJ2-1 and V is TRBV29-1; 7 positions agree with TRBD2. The CDR3 is made up of 14 amino acids. V lost 5 bases, J lost 2 bases, and 6 bases stayed unmatched. Per the germline V gene, CDR1 is SQVTM and CDR2 is ANQGSEA. The CDR3 DNA reads as TGCAGCGTTAGCGCGGGAGTTACCTACAATGAGCAGTTCTTC. Its protein is CSVSAGVTYNEQFF.

The rearrangement uses TRBV30 and TRBJ2-7, with TRBD2 matching 7 bases. After removal of 3 bases from V and 2 bases from J, the junction contained 10 bases not matched to a gene. Germline V gene data show CDR1 as GTSNPN and CDR2 as SVGIG (reference sequence). The CDR3 length is 15 residues. The CDR3 is CAWRAPGTITYEQYF. The CDR3 DNA is TGTGCCTGGAGGGCCCCCGGGACTATAACCTACGAGCAGTACTTC.

This clonotype has more than one count but fewer than ten. The gene calls are TRBV20-1 and TRBJ1-1; a weak D match, TRBD1 (5 bases). Trimming cost V 8 bases and J 1 base, with 8 bases left between them. The CDR3 spans 11 residues. Germline V gene data show CDR1 as DFQATT and CDR2 as SNEGSKA (reference sequence). The CDR3 loop is CSQGSNTEAFF. The CDR3 nucleotides read TGCAGTCAGGGCTCGAACACTGAAGCTTTCTTT.

The chain couples TRBV6-2 or TRBV6-3 to TRBJ1-5; maybe TRBD1 (5 bases). This CDR3 spans 13 amino acids. CDR1 is MNHEY and CDR2 is SVGEGT in the germline V gene. V was trimmed by 8 bases and J by 0 bases, leaving 8 bases between them. The CDR3: CASRQNSNQPQHF. The CDR3 nucleotides are TGTGCCAGCCGACAGAATAGCAATCAGCCCCAGCATTTT.

The chain links TRBV20-1 to TRBJ2-5, with TRBD1 matching over 8 bases. The ends lost 6 bases at V and 3 bases at J; junction bases unmatched: 3. CDR3 size: 12 residues. Germline CDR1 is DFQATT and CDR2 is SNEGSKA (reference sequence). In DNA, the CDR3 is TGCAGTGCCGCGGACAGGGAAGAGACCCAGTACTTC. Protein product: CSAADREETQYF.

This clonotype came up a few times. This chain links TRBV7-2 with TRBJ2-3; the match to TRBD2 covers 12 bases. V lost 5 bases to trimming and J lost 2 bases; unmatched junction nucleotides: 11. Germline assignment: CDR1 SGHTA and CDR2 FQGNSA. This CDR3 spans 18 amino acids. CDR3 sequence: CASSRLAGVPYFTDTQYF. CDR3 nucleotides: TGTGCCAGCAGCAGACTAGCGGGGGTTCCATATTTCACAGATACGCAGTATTTT. The entire variable domain, with the rest obtained from reference TRBV7-2 and TRBJ2-3, is as follows: GAGVSQSPSNKVTEKGKDVELRCDPISGHTALYWYRQSLGQGLEFLIYFQGNSAPDKSGLPSDRFSAERTGGSVSTLTIQRTQQEDSAVYLCASSRLAGVPYFTDTQYFGPGTRLTVL.

This chain joins TRBV12-3 or TRBV12-4 and TRBJ1-1; D is perhaps TRBD1 (5 bases). V was trimmed by 3 bases and J by 4 bases, leaving 12 bases between them. The CDR3 covers 14 residues. The DNA for the CDR3 is TGTGCCAGCAGTTTCTATCAGGGATCCACTGAAGCTTTCTTT. Amino acid sequence: CASSFYQGSTEAFF.

The chain combines TRBV20-1 with TRBJ1-2; D uncertain. Germline-derived CDR1 and CDR2 are DFQATT and SNEGSKA (reference sequence). The CDR3 covers 15 residues. Trimming shortened V by 5 bases and J by 6 bases, and 22 bases separated the two germline ends. CDR3 residues: CSADRTGFTPDGYTF. The CDR3 DNA is TGCAGTGCTGATCGAACGGGGTTTACACCTGATGGCTACACCTTC.

This chain joins TRBV2 and TRBJ2-7; D not resolved. The germline V and J ends were trimmed by 1 base and 7 bases, with 11 bases remaining between them. The CDR3 is 13 residues long. Germline V gene lookup returns CDR1 SNHLY and CDR2 FYNNEI. CDR3 region: CASSEEGGSEQYF. In DNA form, the CDR3 reads TGTGCCAGCAGTGAAGAAGGTGGAAGTGAGCAGTACTTC.

This rearrangement joins TRBV3-1 to TRBJ2-1; TRBD1 agrees at 12 bases. Germline values: CDR1 LGHDT, CDR2 YNNKEL (reference sequence). The trim removed 10 bases at V and 7 bases at J, leaving 5 bases unmatched. This CDR3 region has 13 residues. The CDR3 region is CAIAGQGANEQFF. As DNA, the CDR3 is TGTGCCATCGCGGGACAGGGGGCGAATGAGCAGTTCTTC.

This clonotype was seen ten or more times. J is TRBJ2-5 and V is TRBV10-3; 7 bases are a match to TRBD2. The CDR3 consists of 15 residues. The germline CDR1 and CDR2 sequences are ENHRY and SYGVKD. The ends lost 11 bases at V and 2 bases at J; junction bases unmatched: 14. Here the CDR3 DNA reads TGTGCCTCCGGGGGAGCGGGGATATCTCAAGAGACCCAGTACTTC. This translates into CASGGAGISQETQYF.

This clonotype was seen a single time. This chain uses TRBV5-1 with TRBJ2-1, with 13 bases that match TRBD2. The junction had 7 bases not matched to a gene; V was cut back by 4 bases and J by 0 bases. The germline CDR1 and CDR2 sequences are SGHRS and YFSETQ. The CDR3 consists of 18 residues. CDR3 protein: CASSEGLAGVSSYNEQFF. CDR3 sequence (DNA): TGCGCCAGCAGCGAAGGACTAGCGGGGGTTAGCTCCTACAATGAGCAGTTCTTC.

The chain couples TRBV20-1 to TRBJ1-5; D perhaps matches TRBD1 (5 bases). The CDR3 totals 14 residues. V was pared by 5 bases and J by 4 bases, with 15 bases between. Germline lookup yields CDR1 DFQATT and CDR2 SNEGSKA (reference sequence). Written as DNA, the CDR3 is TGCAGTGCTGGTGGCAGGGAGGTTAATCAGCCCCAGCATTTT. It translates to CSAGGREVNQPQHF.

The table lists this clonotype with a few counts. This rearrangement joins TRBV3-1 to TRBJ2-5; D is ambiguous. The CDR3 loop spans 18 amino acids. V lost 4 bases, J lost 4 bases, and 25 bases lay in between. CDR1 is LGHDT and CDR2 is YNNKEL in the germline V gene (reference sequence). For the CDR3, the DNA is TGTGCCAGCAGCCGGCACACCACTGGAAGCCCCCTCGGAGAGACCCAGTACTTC. Translated, it gives CASSRHTTGSPLGETQYF.

In its sample, this clonotype was seen a few times. This chain links TRBV5-1 with TRBJ2-3, with D hard to call. V lost 0 bases, J lost 2 bases, and 16 bases lay in between. The CDR3 is 17 residues long. Germline CDR1 and CDR2: SGHRS and YFSETQ. CDR3 residues: CASSLALQPRDTDTQYF. The CDR3 nucleotides read TGCGCCAGCAGCTTGGCTCTCCAACCTAGGGACACAGATACGCAGTATTTT.